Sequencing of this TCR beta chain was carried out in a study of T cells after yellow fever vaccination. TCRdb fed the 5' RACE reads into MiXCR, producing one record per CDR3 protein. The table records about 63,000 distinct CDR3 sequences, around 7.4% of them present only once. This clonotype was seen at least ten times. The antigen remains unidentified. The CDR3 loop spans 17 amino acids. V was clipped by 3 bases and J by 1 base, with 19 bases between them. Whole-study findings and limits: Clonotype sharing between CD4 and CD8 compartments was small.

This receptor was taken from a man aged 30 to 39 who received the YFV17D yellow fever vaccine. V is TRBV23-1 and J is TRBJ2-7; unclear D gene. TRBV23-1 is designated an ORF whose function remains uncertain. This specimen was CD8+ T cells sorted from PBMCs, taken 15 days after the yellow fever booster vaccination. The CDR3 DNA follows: TGCGCCAGCAGTCACCTTGGACGAGAGCAGGCATCCTACGAGCAGTACTTC. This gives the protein CASSHLGREQASYEQYF.